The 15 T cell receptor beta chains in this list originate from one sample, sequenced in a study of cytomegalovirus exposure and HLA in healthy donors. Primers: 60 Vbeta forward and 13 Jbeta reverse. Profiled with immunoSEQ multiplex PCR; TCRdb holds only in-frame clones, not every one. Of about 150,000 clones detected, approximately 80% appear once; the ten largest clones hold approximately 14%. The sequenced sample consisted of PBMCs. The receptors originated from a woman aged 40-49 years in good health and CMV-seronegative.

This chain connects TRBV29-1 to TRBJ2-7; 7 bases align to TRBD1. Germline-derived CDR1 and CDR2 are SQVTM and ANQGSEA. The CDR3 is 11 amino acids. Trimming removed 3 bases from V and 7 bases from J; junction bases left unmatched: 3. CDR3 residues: CSVEEQGEQYF. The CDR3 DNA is TGCAGCGTTGAGGAACAGGGGGAGCAGTACTTC.

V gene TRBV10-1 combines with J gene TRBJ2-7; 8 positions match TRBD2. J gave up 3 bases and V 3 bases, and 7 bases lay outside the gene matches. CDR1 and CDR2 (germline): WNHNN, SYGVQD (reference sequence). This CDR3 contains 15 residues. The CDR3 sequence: CASSDGGAGGYEQYF. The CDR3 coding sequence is TGCGCCAGCAGTGATGGCGGGGCGGGGGGCTACGAGCAGTACTTC.

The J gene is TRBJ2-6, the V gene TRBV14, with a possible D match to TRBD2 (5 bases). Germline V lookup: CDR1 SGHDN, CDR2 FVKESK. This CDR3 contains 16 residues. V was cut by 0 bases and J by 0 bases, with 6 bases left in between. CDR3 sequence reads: CASSQDRGSGANVLTF. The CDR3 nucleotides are TGTGCCAGCAGCCAAGATCGGGGCTCTGGGGCCAACGTCCTGACTTTC. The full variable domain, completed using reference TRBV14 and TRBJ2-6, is EAGVTQFPSHSVIEKGQTVTLRCDPISGHDNLYWYRRVMGKEIKFLLHFVKESKQDESGMPNNRFLAERTGGTYSTLKVQPAELEDSGVYFCASSQDRGSGANVLTFGAGSRLTVL.

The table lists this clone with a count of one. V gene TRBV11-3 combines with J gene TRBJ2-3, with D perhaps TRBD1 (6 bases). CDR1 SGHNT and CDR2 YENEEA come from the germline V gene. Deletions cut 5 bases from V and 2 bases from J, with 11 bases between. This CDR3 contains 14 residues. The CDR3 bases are TGTGCCAGCAGCCCGGACAGAAACACAGATACGCAGTATTTT. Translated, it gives CASSPDRNTDTQYF.

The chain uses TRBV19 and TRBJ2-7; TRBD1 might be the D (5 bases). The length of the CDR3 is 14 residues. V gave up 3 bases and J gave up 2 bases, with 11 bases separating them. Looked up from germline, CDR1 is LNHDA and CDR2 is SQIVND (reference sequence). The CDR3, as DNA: TGTGCCAGTAGTATTGACAGTAAAGCCTACGAGCAGTACTTC. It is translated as CASSIDSKAYEQYF.

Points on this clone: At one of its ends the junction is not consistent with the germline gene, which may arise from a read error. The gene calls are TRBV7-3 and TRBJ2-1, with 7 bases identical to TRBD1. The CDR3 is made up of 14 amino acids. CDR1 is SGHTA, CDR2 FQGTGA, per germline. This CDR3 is CTSSLGGSGNEQFF. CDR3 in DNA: TGTACCAGCAGCTTAGGGGGCTCTGGGAATGAGCAGTTCTTC.

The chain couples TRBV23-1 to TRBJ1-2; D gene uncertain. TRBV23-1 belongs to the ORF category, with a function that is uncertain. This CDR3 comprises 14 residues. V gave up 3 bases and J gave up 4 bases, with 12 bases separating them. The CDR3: CASSHSTRPYGYTF. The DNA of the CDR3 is TGCGCCAGCAGTCATTCGACACGCCCCTATGGCTACACCTTC.

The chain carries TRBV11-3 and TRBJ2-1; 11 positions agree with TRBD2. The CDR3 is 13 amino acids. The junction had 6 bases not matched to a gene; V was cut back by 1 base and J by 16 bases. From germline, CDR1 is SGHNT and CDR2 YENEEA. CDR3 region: CASSLVPSGGTFF. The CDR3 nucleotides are TGTGCCAGCAGCTTAGTCCCTAGCGGGGGGACCTTCTTC.

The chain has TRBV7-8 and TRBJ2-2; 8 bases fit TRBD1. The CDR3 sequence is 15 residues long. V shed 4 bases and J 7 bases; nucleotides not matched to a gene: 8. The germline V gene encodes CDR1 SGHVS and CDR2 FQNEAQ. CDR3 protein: CASSSGQGEGGELFF. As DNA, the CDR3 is TGTGCCAGCAGCTCAGGACAGGGCGAAGGCGGGGAGCTGTTTTTT.

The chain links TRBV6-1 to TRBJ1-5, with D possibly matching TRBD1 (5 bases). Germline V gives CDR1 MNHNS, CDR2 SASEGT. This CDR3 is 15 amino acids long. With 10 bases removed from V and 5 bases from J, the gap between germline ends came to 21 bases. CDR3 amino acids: CATWGVGQSYQPQHF. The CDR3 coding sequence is TGTGCCACCTGGGGCGTTGGTCAGAGCTATCAGCCCCAGCATTTT.

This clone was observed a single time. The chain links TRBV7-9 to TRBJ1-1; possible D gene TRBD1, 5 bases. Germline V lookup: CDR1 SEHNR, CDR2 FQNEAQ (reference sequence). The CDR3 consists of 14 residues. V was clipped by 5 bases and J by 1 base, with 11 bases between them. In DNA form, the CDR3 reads TGTGCCAGCAGCCCGAAGGGGAAGAACACTGAAGCTTTCTTT. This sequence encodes CASSPKGKNTEAFF.

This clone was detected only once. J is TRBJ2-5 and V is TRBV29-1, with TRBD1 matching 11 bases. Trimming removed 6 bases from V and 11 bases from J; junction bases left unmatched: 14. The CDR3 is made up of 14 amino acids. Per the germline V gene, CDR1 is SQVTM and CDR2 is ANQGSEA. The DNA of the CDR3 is TGCAGCGTCGCCATAGGACAGGGGGCGGGTGAGCAGTACTTC. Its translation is CSVAIGQGAGEQYF. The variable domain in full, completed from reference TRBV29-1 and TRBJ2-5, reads SAVISQKPSRDICQRGTSLTIQCQVDSQVTMMFWYRQQPGQSLTLIATANQGSEATYESGFVIDKFPISRPNLTFSTLTVSNMSPEDSSIYLCSVAIGQGAGEQYFGPGTRLLVL.

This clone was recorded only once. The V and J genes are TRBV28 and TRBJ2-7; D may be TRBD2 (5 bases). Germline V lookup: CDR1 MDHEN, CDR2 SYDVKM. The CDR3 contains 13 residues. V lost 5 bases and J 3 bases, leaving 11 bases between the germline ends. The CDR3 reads CASSTGILYEQYF. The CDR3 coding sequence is TGTGCCAGCAGTACCGGGATACTCTACGAGCAGTACTTC.

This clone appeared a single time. The CDR3 DNA sequence: TGTGCCAGCAGTGACCCACGACAGCCCGGTGAAGCTTTCTTT. It specifies CASSDPRQPGEAFF. V usage is TRBV2 and J usage is TRBJ1-1; TRBD1 is a possible D gene (5 bases). Trimming stripped 3 bases from V and 7 bases from J, with 15 bases between. CDR1 is SNHLY and CDR2 is FYNNEI in the germline V gene. The CDR3 is made up of 14 amino acids.

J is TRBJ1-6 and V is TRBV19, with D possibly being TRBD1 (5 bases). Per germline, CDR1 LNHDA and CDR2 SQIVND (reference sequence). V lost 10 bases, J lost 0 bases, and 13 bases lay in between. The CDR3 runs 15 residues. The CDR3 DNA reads TGTGCCACTTCGACAGAGAGCTCCTATAATTCACCCCTCCACTTT. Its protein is CATSTESSYNSPLHF.